One and the same sample provided the 6 T cell receptor beta chains below, sequenced in a study of blood T cell repertoires in COVID-19. The table came from immunoSEQ multiplex PCR; TCRdb's copy has only in-frame clones and leaves some out. This repertoire shows 200,000 to 250,000 clones, roughly four fifths found once; its top ten account for 8% to 10%. The sequenced sample was peripheral blood. Source of these receptors: a woman over 75 with COVID-19, enrolled during active disease.

This clone was counted between two and nine times. Its ends do not fully match the called genes, so a read error is possible. CDR3 residues: CASSLVGDPVF. Here the CDR3 DNA reads TGCGCCAGCAGCTTGGTAGGGGATCCGGTCTTC. The chain couples TRBV5-1 to TRBJ1-2; a weak D match, TRBD1 (5 bases). Germline loops: CDR1 SGHRS, CDR2 YFSETQ. This CDR3 spans 11 amino acids. Full variable domain (rest looked up from reference TRBV5-1 and TRBJ1-2): KAGVTQTPRYLIKTRGQQVTLSCSPISGHRSVSWYQQTPGQGLQFLFEYFSETQRNKGNFPGRFSGRQFSNSRSEMNVSTLELGDSALYLCASSLVGDPVFGSGTRLTVV.

The rearrangement joins TRBV5-1 to TRBJ2-1; 9 bases agree with TRBD2. Germline V gene sequence: CDR1 SGHRS, CDR2 YFSETQ. CDR3 size: 14 residues. V lost 0 bases, J lost 8 bases, and 3 bases stayed unmatched. CDR3 sequence reads: CASSLVGLAYEQFF. Written as DNA, the CDR3 is TGCGCCAGCAGCTTGGTGGGACTAGCTTATGAGCAGTTCTTC.

The V call is TRBV6-5, the J call TRBJ2-7; weak D call: TRBD2 (5 bases). CDR3 size: 14 residues. V dropped 5 bases and J dropped 4 bases, with 15 bases sitting between them. CDR1 and CDR2 from the germline V gene are MNHEY and SVGAGI. CDR3 bases: TGTGCCAGCAGTCCTAGCAATTCCAGGTACGAGCAGTACTTC. Translating it yields CASSPSNSRYEQYF.

The V and J genes are TRBV7-9 and TRBJ1-2; TRBD1 might be the D (6 bases). Trimming stripped 3 bases from V and 0 bases from J, with 14 bases between. The germline gives CDR1 SEHNR, CDR2 FQNEAQ (reference sequence). The CDR3 loop spans 16 amino acids. Here the CDR3 reads CASSLPDRPANYGYTF. The CDR3 region has the DNA TGTGCCAGCAGCTTGCCTGACAGGCCTGCTAACTATGGCTACACCTTC.

V gene TRBV4-1 combines with J gene TRBJ2-7, with TRBD2 as a possible D gene (5 bases). The germline CDR1 and CDR2 sequences are MGHRA and YSYEKL. The CDR3 extends over 15 amino acids. Trimming took off 3 bases at V and 0 bases at J, with 12 bases between the two ends. The CDR3 DNA sequence: TGCGCCAGCAGCCATGCGGGTCTTGTCTCCTACGAGCAGTACTTC. This sequence encodes CASSHAGLVSYEQYF.

The chain combines TRBV18 with TRBJ1-1; D possibly corresponds to TRBD1 (6 bases). V gave up 2 bases and J gave up 1 base, with 20 bases separating them. The CDR3 covers 18 residues. Germline CDR1 reads KGHSH; CDR2 reads LQKENI. The CDR3 region has the DNA TGTGCCAGCTCACCAGTAACCTCATCCAGGGGCCAGAACACTGAAGCTTTCTTT. It is translated as CASSPVTSSRGQNTEAFF.